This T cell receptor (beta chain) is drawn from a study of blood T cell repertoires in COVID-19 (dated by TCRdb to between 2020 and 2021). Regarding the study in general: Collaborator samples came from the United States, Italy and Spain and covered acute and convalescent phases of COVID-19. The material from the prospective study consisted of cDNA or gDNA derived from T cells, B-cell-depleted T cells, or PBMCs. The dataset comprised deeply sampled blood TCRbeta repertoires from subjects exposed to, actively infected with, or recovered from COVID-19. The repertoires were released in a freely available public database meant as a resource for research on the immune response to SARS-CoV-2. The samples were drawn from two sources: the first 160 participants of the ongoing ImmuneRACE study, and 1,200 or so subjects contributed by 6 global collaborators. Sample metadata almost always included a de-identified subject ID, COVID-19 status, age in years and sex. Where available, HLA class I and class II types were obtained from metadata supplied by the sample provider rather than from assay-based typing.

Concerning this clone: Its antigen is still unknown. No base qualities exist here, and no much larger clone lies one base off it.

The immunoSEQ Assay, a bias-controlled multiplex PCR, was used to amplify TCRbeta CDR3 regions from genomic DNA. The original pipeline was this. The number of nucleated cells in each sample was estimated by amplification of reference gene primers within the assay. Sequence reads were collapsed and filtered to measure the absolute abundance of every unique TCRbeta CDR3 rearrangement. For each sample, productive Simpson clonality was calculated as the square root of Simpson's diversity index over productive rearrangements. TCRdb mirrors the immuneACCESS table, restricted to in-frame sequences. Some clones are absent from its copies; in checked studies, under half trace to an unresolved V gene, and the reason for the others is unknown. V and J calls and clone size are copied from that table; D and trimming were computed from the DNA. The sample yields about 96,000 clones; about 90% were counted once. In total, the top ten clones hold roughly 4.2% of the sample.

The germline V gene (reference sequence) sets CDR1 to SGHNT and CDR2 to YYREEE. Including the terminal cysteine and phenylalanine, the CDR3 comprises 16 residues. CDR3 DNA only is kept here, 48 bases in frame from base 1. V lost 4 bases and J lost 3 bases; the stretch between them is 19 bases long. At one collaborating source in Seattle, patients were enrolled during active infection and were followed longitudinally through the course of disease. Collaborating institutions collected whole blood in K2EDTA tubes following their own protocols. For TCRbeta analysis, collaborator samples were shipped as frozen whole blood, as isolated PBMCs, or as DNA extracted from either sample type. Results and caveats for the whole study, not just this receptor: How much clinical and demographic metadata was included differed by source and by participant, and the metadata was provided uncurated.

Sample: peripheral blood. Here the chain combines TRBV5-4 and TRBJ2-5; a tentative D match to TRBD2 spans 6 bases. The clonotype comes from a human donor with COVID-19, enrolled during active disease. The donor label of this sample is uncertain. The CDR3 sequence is CASSGFRRGTKETQYF. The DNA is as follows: TGTGCCAGCAGCGGCTTTCGACGGGGGACCAAAGAGACCCAGTACTTC.